These 23 T cell receptor beta chains originate from one sample sequenced in a study of blood T cell repertoires in COVID-19. Sequencing was performed with immunoSEQ multiplex PCR; in TCRdb, only in-frame clones are kept and a portion is missing. The table has approximately 58,000 clones, around four fifths seen once; the top ten hold under 40%. The material sequenced was peripheral blood. The origin of the receptors is a man in his 60s with COVID-19, enrolled during active disease.

The rearrangement uses TRBV3-1 (or the pseudogene TRBV3-2) and TRBJ2-7; D is uncertain. The V end was cut by 6 bases, the J end by 4 bases, with 7 bases between. The CDR3 contains 11 residues. Germline loops: CDR1 LGHDT, CDR2 YNNKEL (reference sequence). Here the CDR3 DNA reads TGTGCCAGCAGTCAACGTTACGAGCAGTACTTC. Its protein product is CASSQRYEQYF.

The chain links TRBV11-2 to TRBJ2-3; 12 nucleotides match TRBD1. Germline V gene lookup returns CDR1 SGHAT and CDR2 FQNNGV. Trimming took 5 bases from V and 3 from J; bases not matched to a gene: 6. This CDR3 has 16 amino acids. CDR3 bases: TGTGCCAGCAGCATTTGGGACAGGGGGCCAACAGATACGCAGTATTTT. This sequence encodes CASSIWDRGPTDTQYF.

The chain has TRBV3-1 (or the pseudogene TRBV3-2) and TRBJ2-7; possibly TRBD1 for D (6 bases). The CDR3 totals 11 residues. CDR1 and CDR2 from the germline V gene are LGHDT and YNNKEL (reference sequence). V gave up 5 bases and J gave up 10 bases, with 12 bases separating them. This CDR3 reads CASSTRTAQYF. CDR3 sequence (DNA): TGTGCCAGCAGCACCCGGACAGCTCAGTACTTC.

This clone was found once. The chain uses TRBV19 and TRBJ1-1; D unclear. The CDR3 has 16 amino acids. Germline V gene sequence: CDR1 LNHDA, CDR2 SQIVND (reference sequence). V was shortened by 3 bases and J by 4 bases, with 18 bases between the two germline ends. The CDR3 loop is CASSMASRIIGTEAFF. The CDR3 DNA follows: TGTGCCAGTAGTATGGCCTCTAGGATCATTGGCACTGAAGCTTTCTTT.

The chain couples TRBV5-4 to TRBJ1-1; the D gene is possibly TRBD1 (5 bases). Germline loops: CDR1 SGHNT, CDR2 YYREEE (reference sequence). There are 14 residues in the CDR3. Trimming pared 3 bases from V and 2 bases from J, leaving 11 bases between. CDR3 protein: CASSSGTRNTEAFF. In DNA, the CDR3 is TGTGCCAGCAGCTCCGGGACTCGTAACACTGAAGCTTTCTTT.

The chain joins TRBV29-1 to TRBJ1-2; 7 bases align to TRBD1. Trimming at V came to 7 bases and at J to 2 bases, leaving 13 bases not matched to a gene. The CDR3 sequence is 15 residues long. Germline V gene data show CDR1 as SQVTM and CDR2 as ANQGSEA. The CDR3 sequence: CSARQGFSPNYGYTF. The CDR3 nucleotides read TGCAGCGCCCGACAGGGTTTTTCCCCGAACTATGGCTACACCTTC.

The chain uses TRBV19 and TRBJ1-1; D uncertain. Germline V gives CDR1 LNHDA, CDR2 SQIVND (reference sequence). Between the trimmed V and J ends, which lost 5 bases and 11 bases, there was a span of 15 bases. The CDR3 runs 12 residues. Here the CDR3 reads CASSGDLLGAFF. The DNA of the CDR3 is TGTGCCAGTAGTGGCGATTTGCTGGGCGCTTTCTTT.

This clone appeared once. V gene TRBV6-2 or TRBV6-3 combines with J gene TRBJ2-1; perhaps TRBD2 as D (5 bases). Germline CDR1 and CDR2: MNHEY and SVGEGT. The CDR3 length is 15 residues. The V and J ends lost 2 bases and 4 bases respectively, with 12 bases between them. DNA for the CDR3: TGTGCCAGCAGTTACGGTACCGGACTTTACAATGAGCAGTTCTTC. It specifies CASSYGTGLYNEQFF.

This clone was picked up a small number of times. The genes are TRBV9 and TRBJ2-1, with 8 bases aligning to TRBD2. V lost 0 bases to trimming and J lost 6 bases; unmatched junction nucleotides: 5. The CDR3 is made up of 15 amino acids. Germline lookup yields CDR1 SGDLS and CDR2 YYNGEE. The CDR3 loop reads CASSVEAGARNEQFF. The CDR3, as DNA: TGTGCCAGCAGCGTAGAAGCGGGAGCTCGCAATGAGCAGTTCTTC.

The sample holds one count of this clone. V and J are TRBV7-8 and TRBJ2-3; D possibly corresponds to TRBD2 (6 bases). CDR3 length equals 17 residues. V was pared by 3 bases and J by 2 bases, with 18 bases between. CDR1 and CDR2 from the germline V gene are SGHVS and FQNEAQ. The chain's CDR3 is CASSFAALATVTDTQYF. DNA for the CDR3: TGTGCCAGCAGCTTCGCAGCTCTAGCGACGGTCACAGATACGCAGTATTTT.

J is TRBJ1-1 and V is TRBV5-1; D is undetermined. The germline gives CDR1 SGHRS, CDR2 YFSETQ. The CDR3 spans 13 residues. V lost 0 bases, J lost 1 base, and 4 bases lay in between. The CDR3 DNA is TGCGCCAGCAGCTTGGGTAAGAACACTGAAGCTTTCTTT. It specifies CASSLGKNTEAFF.

This clone was recorded a few times. The rearrangement links TRBV7-2 to TRBJ2-1; 7 positions agree with TRBD1. There are 15 residues in the CDR3. Losses at the gene ends were 5 bases for V and 0 bases for J; bases not matched to a gene: 4. Germline loops: CDR1 SGHTA, CDR2 FQGNSA. The CDR3 nucleotides read TGTGCCAGCAGCAACCGGGACAGCTCCTACAATGAGCAGTTCTTC. As protein: CASSNRDSSYNEQFF. Full variable domain (rest looked up from reference TRBV7-2 and TRBJ2-1): GAGVSQSPSNKVTEKGKDVELRCDPISGHTALYWYRQSLGQGLEFLIYFQGNSAPDKSGLPSDRFSAERTGGSVSTLTIQRTQQEDSAVYLCASSNRDSSYNEQFFGPGTRLTVL.

The CDR3 DNA reads TGTGCCAGCAGCGGACAGGGGCGAAGCGAGCAGTACTTC. Its protein product is CASSGQGRSEQYF. The chain has TRBV9 and TRBJ2-7, with 8 bases identical to TRBD1. The V and J ends lost 3 bases and 6 bases, in that order; junction bases with no gene match: 5. This CDR3 has 13 amino acids. Germline V CDR1 and CDR2: SGDLS, YYNGEE.

J is TRBJ1-2 and V is TRBV5-6, with 12 nucleotides matching TRBD1. The junction had 7 bases not matched to a gene; V was cut back by 2 bases and J by 8 bases. This CDR3 has 15 amino acids. CDR1 is SGHDT and CDR2 is YYEEEE in the germline V gene. CDR3 protein: CASSFAGQGALGYTF. Written as DNA, the CDR3 is TGTGCCAGCAGCTTTGCGGGACAGGGGGCGCTCGGCTACACCTTC.

The chain has TRBV7-3 and TRBJ2-5, with 7 nucleotides matching TRBD2. Germline V lookup: CDR1 SGHTA, CDR2 FQGTGA. V lost 5 bases and J lost 2; bases outside the gene matches: 2. This CDR3 contains 13 residues. The CDR3 loop is CASSLGGQETQYF. CDR3 DNA sequence: TGTGCCAGCAGCCTGGGGGGGCAAGAGACCCAGTACTTC.

As DNA, the CDR3 is TGTGCCACCAGTGCGTCCAGGGGGGCCACCGGGGAGCTGTTTTTT. Protein product: CATSASRGATGELFF. This rearrangement joins TRBV24-1 to TRBJ2-2, with D perhaps TRBD1 (7 bases). Germline V gene lookup returns CDR1 KGHDR and CDR2 SFDVKD. With 5 bases removed from V and 4 bases from J, the gap between germline ends came to 13 bases. This CDR3 is 15 amino acids long.

The chain recombines TRBV19 with TRBJ1-3, with a possible D match to TRBD1 (6 bases). This CDR3 has 13 residues. Germline V gene sequence: CDR1 LNHDA, CDR2 SQIVND (reference sequence). Deletions cut 11 bases from V and 3 bases from J, with 14 bases between. The CDR3 DNA reads as TGTGCCGGATCGACAGGACTTGGAAACACCATATATTTT. Protein sequence: CAGSTGLGNTIYF.

The gene calls are TRBV12-3 or TRBV12-4 and TRBJ2-7, with 9 bases identical to TRBD2. The CDR3 spans 13 residues. The J segment lost 6 bases and the V segment lost 8 bases, leaving 8 bases of the junction unmatched. The CDR3 nucleotides are TGTGCCAGCGGGACTAGCCCGACCTCCGAGCAGTACTTC. As protein: CASGTSPTSEQYF.

The chain carries TRBV5-4 and TRBJ2-5; D is unresolved. This CDR3 has 12 amino acids. Between the trimmed V and J ends, which lost 4 bases and 3 bases, there was a span of 7 bases. The germline V gene has CDR1 SGHNT and CDR2 YYREEE (reference sequence). The DNA of the CDR3 is TGTGCCAGCAGCGCTCCTAAAGAGACCCAGTACTTC. It is translated as CASSAPKETQYF. Full variable domain (missing parts from reference TRBV5-4 and TRBJ2-5): ETGVTQSPTHLIKTRGQQVTLRCSSQSGHNTVSWYQQALGQGPQFIFQYYREEENGRGNFPPRFSGLQFPNYSSELNVNALELDDSALYLCASSAPKETQYFGPGTRLLVL.

This clone was seen a few times. The rearrangement links TRBV27 to TRBJ1-5; D unresolved. V lost 6 bases and J lost 8, with 20 bases in between. Germline V gene lookup returns CDR1 MNHEY and CDR2 SMNVEV (reference sequence). This CDR3 comprises 15 residues. This CDR3 reads CASRNTGMSLEPQHF. In DNA, the CDR3 is TGTGCCAGCAGAAATACCGGGATGTCATTGGAGCCCCAGCATTTT.

The gene calls are TRBV18 and TRBJ1-1, with D possibly TRBD1 on 5 matching bases. Germline V gene sequence: CDR1 KGHSH, CDR2 LQKENI. Trimming took off 0 bases at V and 0 bases at J, with 11 bases between the two ends. The CDR3 is 16 amino acids. CDR3 residues: CASSPPRGGVNTEAFF. CDR3 nucleotides: TGTGCCAGCTCACCACCACGGGGAGGGGTGAACACTGAAGCTTTCTTT.

The CDR3 region has the DNA TGCAGCGTTGCCTTGCTACAGGGAATGGGCAATGAGCAGTTCTTC. Translating it yields CSVALLQGMGNEQFF. This chain uses TRBV29-1 with TRBJ2-1, with D possibly matching TRBD1 (6 bases). The CDR3 has 15 residues. The ends were cut back, 4 bases at V and 6 bases at J, with 19 bases in the middle. Germline CDR1 is SQVTM and CDR2 is ANQGSEA.

The V gene is TRBV20-1, the J gene TRBJ2-7; no clear D. This CDR3 has 11 amino acids. CDR1 is DFQATT, CDR2 SNEGSKA, per germline (reference sequence). V was shortened by 3 bases and J by 7 bases, with 10 bases between the two germline ends. The CDR3 loop is CSARSFGEQYF. The CDR3 nucleotides read TGCAGTGCTAGGTCTTTCGGGGAGCAGTACTTC.